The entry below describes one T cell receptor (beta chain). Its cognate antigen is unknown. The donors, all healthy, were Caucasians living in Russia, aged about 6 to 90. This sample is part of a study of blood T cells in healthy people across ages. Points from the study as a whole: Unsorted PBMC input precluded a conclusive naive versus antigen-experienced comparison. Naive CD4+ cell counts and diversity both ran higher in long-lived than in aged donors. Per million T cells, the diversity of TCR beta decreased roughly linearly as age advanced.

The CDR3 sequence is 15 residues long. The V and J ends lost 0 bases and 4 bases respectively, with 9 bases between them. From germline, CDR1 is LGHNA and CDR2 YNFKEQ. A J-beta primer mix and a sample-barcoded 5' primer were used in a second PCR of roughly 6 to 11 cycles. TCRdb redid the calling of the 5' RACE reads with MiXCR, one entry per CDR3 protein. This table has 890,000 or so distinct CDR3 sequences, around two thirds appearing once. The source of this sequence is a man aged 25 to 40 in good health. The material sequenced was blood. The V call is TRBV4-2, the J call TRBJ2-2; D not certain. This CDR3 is CASSQDGRITGELFF. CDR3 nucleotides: TGTGCCAGCAGCCAAGACGGGCGAATCACCGGGGAGCTGTTTTTT.